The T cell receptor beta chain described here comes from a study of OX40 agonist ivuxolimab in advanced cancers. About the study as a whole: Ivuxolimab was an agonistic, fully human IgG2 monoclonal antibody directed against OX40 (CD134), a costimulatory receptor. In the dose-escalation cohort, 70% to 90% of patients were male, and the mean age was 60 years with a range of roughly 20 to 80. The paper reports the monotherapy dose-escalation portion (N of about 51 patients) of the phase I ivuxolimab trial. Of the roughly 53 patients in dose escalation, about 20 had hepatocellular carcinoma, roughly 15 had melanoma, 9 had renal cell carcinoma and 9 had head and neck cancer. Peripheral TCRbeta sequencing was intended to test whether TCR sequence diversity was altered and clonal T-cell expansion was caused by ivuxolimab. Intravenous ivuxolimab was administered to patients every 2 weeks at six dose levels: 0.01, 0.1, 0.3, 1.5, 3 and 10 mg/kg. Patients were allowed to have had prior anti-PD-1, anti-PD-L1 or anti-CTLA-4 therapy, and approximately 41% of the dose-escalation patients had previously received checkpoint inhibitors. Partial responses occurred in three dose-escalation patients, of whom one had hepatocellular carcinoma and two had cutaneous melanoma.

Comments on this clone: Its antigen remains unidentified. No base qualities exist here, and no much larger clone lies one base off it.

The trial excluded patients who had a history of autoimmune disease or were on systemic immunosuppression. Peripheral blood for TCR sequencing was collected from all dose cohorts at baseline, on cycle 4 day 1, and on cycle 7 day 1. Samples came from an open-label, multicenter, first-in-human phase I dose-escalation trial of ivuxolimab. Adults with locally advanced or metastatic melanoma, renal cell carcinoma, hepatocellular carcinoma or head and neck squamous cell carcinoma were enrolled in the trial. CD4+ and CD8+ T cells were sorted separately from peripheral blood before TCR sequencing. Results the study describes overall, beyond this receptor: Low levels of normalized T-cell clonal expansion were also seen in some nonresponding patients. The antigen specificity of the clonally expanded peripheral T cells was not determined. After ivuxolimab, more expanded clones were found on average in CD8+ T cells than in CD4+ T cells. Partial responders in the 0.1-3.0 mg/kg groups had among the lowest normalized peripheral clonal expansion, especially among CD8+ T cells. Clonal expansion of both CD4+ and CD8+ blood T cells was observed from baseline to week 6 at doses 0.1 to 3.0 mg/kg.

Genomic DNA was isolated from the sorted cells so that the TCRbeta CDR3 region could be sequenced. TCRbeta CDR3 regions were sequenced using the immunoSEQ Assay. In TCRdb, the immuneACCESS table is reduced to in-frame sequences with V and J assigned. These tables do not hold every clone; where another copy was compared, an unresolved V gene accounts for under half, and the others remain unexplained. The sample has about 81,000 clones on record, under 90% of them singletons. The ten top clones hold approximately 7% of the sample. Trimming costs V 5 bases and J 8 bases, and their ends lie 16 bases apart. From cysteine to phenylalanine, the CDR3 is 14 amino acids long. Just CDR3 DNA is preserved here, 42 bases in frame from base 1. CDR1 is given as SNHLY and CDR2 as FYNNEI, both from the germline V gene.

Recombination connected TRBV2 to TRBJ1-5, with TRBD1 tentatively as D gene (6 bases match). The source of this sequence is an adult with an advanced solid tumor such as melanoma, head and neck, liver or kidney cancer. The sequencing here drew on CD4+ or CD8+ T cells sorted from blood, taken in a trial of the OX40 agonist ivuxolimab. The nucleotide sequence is TGTGCCAGCAGTCGCGACGGGGGCACGGAGCCCCAGCATTTT. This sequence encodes CASSRDGGTEPQHF.